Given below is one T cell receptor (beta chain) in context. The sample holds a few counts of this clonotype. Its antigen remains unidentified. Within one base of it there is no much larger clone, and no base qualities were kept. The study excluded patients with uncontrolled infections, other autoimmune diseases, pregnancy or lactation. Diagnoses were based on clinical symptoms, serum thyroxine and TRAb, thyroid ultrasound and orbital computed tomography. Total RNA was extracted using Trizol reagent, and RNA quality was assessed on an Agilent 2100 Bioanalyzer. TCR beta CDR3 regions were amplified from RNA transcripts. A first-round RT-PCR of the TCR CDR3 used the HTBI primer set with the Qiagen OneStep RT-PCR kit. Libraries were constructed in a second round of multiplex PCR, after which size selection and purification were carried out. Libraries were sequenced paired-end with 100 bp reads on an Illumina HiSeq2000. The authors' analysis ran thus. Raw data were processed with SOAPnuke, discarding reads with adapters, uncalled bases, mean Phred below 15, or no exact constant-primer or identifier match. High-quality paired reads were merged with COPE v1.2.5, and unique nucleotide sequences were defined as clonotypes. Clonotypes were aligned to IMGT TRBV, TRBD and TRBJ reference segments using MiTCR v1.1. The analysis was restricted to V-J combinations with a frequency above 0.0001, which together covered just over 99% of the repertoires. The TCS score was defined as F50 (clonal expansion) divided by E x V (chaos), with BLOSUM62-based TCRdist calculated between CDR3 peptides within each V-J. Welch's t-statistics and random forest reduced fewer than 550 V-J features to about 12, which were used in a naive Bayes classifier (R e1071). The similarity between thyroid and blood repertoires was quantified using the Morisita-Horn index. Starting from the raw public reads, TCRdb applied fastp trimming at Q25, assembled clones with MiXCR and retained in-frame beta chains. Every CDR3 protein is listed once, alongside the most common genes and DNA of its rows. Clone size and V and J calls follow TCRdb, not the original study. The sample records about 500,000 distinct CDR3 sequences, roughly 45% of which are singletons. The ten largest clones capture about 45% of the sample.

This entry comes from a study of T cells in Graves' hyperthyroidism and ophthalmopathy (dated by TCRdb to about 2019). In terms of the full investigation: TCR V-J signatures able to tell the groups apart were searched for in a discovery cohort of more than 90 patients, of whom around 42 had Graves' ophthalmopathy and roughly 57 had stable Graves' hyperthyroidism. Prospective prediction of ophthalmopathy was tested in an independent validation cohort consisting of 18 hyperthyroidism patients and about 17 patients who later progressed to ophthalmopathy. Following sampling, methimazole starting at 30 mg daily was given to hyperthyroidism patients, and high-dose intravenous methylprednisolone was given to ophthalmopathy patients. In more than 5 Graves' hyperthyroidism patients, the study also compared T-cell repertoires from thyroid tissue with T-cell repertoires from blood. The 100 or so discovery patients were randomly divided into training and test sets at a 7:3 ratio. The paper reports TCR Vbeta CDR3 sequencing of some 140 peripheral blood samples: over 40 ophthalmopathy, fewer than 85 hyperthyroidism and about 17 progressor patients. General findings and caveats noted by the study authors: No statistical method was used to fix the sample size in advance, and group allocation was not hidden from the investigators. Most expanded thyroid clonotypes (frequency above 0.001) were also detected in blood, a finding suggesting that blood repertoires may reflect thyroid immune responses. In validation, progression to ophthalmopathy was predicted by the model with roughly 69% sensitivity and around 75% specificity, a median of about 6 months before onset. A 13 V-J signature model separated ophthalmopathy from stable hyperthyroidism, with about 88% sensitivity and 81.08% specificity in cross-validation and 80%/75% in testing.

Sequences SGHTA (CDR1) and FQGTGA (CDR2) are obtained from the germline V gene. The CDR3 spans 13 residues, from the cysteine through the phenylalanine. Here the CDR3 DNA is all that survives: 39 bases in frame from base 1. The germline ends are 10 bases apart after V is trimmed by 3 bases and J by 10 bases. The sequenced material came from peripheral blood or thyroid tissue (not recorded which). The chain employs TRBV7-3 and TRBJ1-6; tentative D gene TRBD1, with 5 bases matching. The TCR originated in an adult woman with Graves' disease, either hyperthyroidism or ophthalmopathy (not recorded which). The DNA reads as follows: TGTGCCAGCAGCTTCCGGGACCGATCACCCCTCCACTTT. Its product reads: CASSFRDRSPLHF.